Sequencing of this T cell receptor (beta chain) was carried out in a study of blood T cells in healthy people across ages. Individuals who donated were healthy Caucasians from Russia aged about 6 to 100. In regard to this clonotype: Its antigen remains unidentified.

Study-level results: When set beside aged donors, long-lived donors presented more naive CD4+ cells and higher diversity. Across the age range, TCR beta diversity per million T cells fell in a roughly linear way.

Trimming stripped 3 bases from V and 4 bases from J, with 9 bases between. The CDR3 consists of 13 residues. Combining a sample-barcoded 5' primer with a J-beta primer mix, a second PCR ran for roughly 6 to 12 cycles. Researchers report that each sample yielded at least 2.5 million CDR3-containing paired-end reads. TCRdb analysed the 5' RACE reads with MiXCR anew, one entry per CDR3 protein. The data show roughly 900,000 distinct CDR3 sequences, with roughly 50% seen just once and about an eighth held by the top ten. The receptor's source is a man in his thirties or forties in good health. Sequencing was performed on blood. The rearrangement uses TRBV12-3 or TRBV12-4 and TRBJ2-5; D unresolved. The CDR3 coding sequence is TGTGCCAGCAGTTTTCCGCCGGGAGAGACCCAGTACTTC. It specifies CASSFPPGETQYF.